What follows are 20 T cell receptor beta chains derived from one specimen sequenced in a study of Graves' ophthalmopathy and Graves' hyperthyroidism. Amplification targeted the TCR beta CDR3 regions, with RNA transcripts as the source material. Amplification began with first-round RT-PCR using HTBI primers, then second-round multiplex PCR was performed. TCRdb processed the multiplex PCR reads anew with MiXCR; each CDR3 protein has one entry. The sample yields 400,000 to 500,000 distinct CDR3 sequences, more than 20% seen once. Specimen: peripheral blood. Receptors originate from a woman between 18 and 29 years old with stable Graves' hyperthyroidism.

For this clonotype: A much larger clonotype is one base distant, so this may be a read error. CDR3 protein: CASSGGSNTGELFF. CDR3 nucleotides: TGTGCCAGCAGCGGGGGATCGAACACCGGGGAGCTGTTTTTT. J is TRBJ2-2 and V is TRBV13; D may match TRBD1 or TRBD2 (5 bases each). The V gene's germline CDR1 is PRHDT and CDR2 FYEKMQ (reference sequence). This CDR3 spans 14 amino acids. Between the trimmed V and J ends, which lost 5 bases and 0 bases, there was a span of 7 bases.

As regards this clonotype: A much larger clone differs from this one at a single base, so this may be a read error. The chain has TRBV25-1 and TRBJ2-7; D remains ambiguous. Germline V gene lookup returns CDR1 MGHDK and CDR2 SYGVNS. The V end lost 1 base, the J end lost 5 bases, and 3 bases lay between the germline ends. This CDR3 spans 11 amino acids. The CDR3 sequence is CASSEFHEQYF. The CDR3 DNA is TGTGCCAGCAGTGAATTCCACGAGCAGTACTTC.

This clonotype was seen many times. CDR3 amino acids: CASNGRDPTGELFF. CDR3 coding DNA: TGTGCCAGCAACGGCCGGGACCCCACCGGGGAGCTGTTTTTT. The chain carries TRBV9 and TRBJ2-2; the D call may be TRBD1 or TRBD2 (5 bases each). Germline CDR1 is SGDLS and CDR2 is YYNGEE. V lost 6 bases, J lost 4 bases, and 13 bases lay in between. The CDR3 length is 14 residues.

This clonotype was counted at least ten times. This sequence joins TRBV4-1 and TRBJ1-2; D is perhaps TRBD1 (5 bases). Looked up from germline, CDR1 is MGHRA and CDR2 is YSYEKL. The V gene lost 6 bases and the J gene lost 4 bases, with 15 bases spanning the gap. The CDR3 length is 14 residues. Here the CDR3 DNA reads TGCGCCAGCAGTCAGGGCAGGGCCCGCTATGGCTACACCTTC. Protein product: CASSQGRARYGYTF.

This clonotype showed up many times. The genes are TRBV28 and TRBJ1-6, with D possibly matching TRBD1 (6 bases). The V and J ends lost 6 bases and 8 bases respectively, with 14 bases between them. There are 14 residues in the CDR3. CDR1 is MDHEN and CDR2 is SYDVKM in the germline V gene. CDR3 loop: CASSLQGWDSPLHF. The CDR3 DNA sequence: TGTGCCAGCAGCTTACAGGGTTGGGATTCACCCCTCCACTTT.

The table lists this clonotype with many counts. V usage is TRBV20-1 and J usage is TRBJ1-2; no definite D call. CDR3 length: 10 amino acids. In germline, CDR1 is DFQATT, CDR2 SNEGSKA (reference sequence). The V and J ends lost 3 bases and 3 bases respectively, with 2 bases between them. The CDR3 nucleotides are TGCAGTGCTAGGTACTATGGCTACACCTTC. Translated, it gives CSARYYGYTF.

Ten or more counts support this clonotype. The J gene is TRBJ1-1, the V gene TRBV12-3 or TRBV12-4; D might be TRBD1 (5 bases). This CDR3 is 15 amino acids long. Trimming removed 7 bases from V and 5 bases from J, with 20 bases in between. This chain's CDR3 is CASNPNMGVRTEAFF. DNA of the CDR3: TGTGCCAGCAACCCTAATATGGGGGTTCGAACTGAAGCTTTCTTT.

At least ten counts were recorded for this clonotype. The V call is TRBV18, the J call TRBJ2-5; TRBD1 might be the D (5 bases). The CDR3 is 13 amino acids. Germline V gives CDR1 KGHSH, CDR2 LQKENI. V was cut by 3 bases and J by 4 bases, with 9 bases left in between. The CDR3: CASSPRTTETQYF. CDR3 bases: TGTGCCAGCTCACCTCGGACAACAGAGACCCAGTACTTC.

This clonotype has a count of ten or more. The genes are TRBV27 and TRBJ2-5; 11 nucleotides match TRBD2. The length of the CDR3 is 16 residues. The trim removed 4 bases at V and 5 bases at J, leaving 9 bases unmatched. CDR1 is MNHEY and CDR2 is SMNVEV in the germline V gene (reference sequence). The CDR3 DNA sequence: TGTGCCAGCAGTTCGCTACTAGCGGGGGCAGGCGAGACCCAGTACTTC. Its protein is CASSSLLAGAGETQYF.

The chain couples TRBV6-5 to TRBJ1-2; no firm D call. The CDR3 consists of 13 residues. Trimming took off 2 bases at V and 8 bases at J, with 12 bases between the two ends. Germline V gene lookup returns CDR1 MNHEY and CDR2 SVGAGI. CDR3 sequence (DNA): TGTGCCAGCAGTTACGGCGGGGTGAAAGGCTACACCTTC. It is translated as CASSYGGVKGYTF.

Ten or more counts support this clonotype. The chain links TRBV27 to TRBJ2-7, with D perhaps matching TRBD1 (6 bases). CDR1 and CDR2 from the germline V gene are MNHEY and SMNVEV (reference sequence). V was trimmed by 4 bases and J by 5 bases, leaving 12 bases between them. The CDR3 has 13 residues. CDR3 loop: CASSSTRQDEQYF. The CDR3 DNA is TGTGCCAGCAGTTCAACCCGACAGGACGAGCAGTACTTC.

This clonotype was seen repeatedly, ten times or more. The chain has TRBV18 and TRBJ2-2, with D possibly being TRBD2 (5 bases). The germline V gene has CDR1 KGHSH and CDR2 LQKENI. Between the trimmed V and J ends, which lost 2 bases and 0 bases, there was a span of 10 bases. The CDR3 has 16 amino acids. DNA for the CDR3: TGTGCCAGCTCACCAGGAGAAGCGGCGAACACCGGGGAGCTGTTTTTT. Translating gives CASSPGEAANTGELFF.

This clonotype was detected many times. V usage is TRBV6-1 and J usage is TRBJ2-6; possibly TRBD2 for D (5 bases). From germline, CDR1 is MNHNS and CDR2 SASEGT. CDR3 length: 12 amino acids. The CDR3 is CGVASGANVLTF. The CDR3 nucleotides are TGTGGGGTAGCGAGCGGGGCCAACGTCCTGACTTTC.

For this clonotype: This may arise from a read error, as a much more abundant clone is one base away. V gene TRBV4-1 combines with J gene TRBJ1-5; D not certain. CDR1 is MGHRA, CDR2 YSYEKL, per germline. V lost 0 bases to trimming and J lost 9 bases, with 24 bases between them. The CDR3 has 18 amino acids. CDR3 region: CASSQDNLRGVTYPPQHF. DNA for the CDR3: TGCGCCAGCAGCCAAGATAACTTGCGCGGGGTCACATATCCGCCCCAGCATTTT.

This clonotype was counted many times. The chain is built from TRBV30 and TRBJ2-5; D is perhaps TRBD1 (8 bases). The V gene's germline CDR1 is GTSNPN and CDR2 SVGIG (reference sequence). This CDR3 region has 14 residues. V was clipped by 4 bases and J by 1 base, with 13 bases between them. The CDR3: CAWTTGGAQETQYF. In DNA form, the CDR3 reads TGTGCCTGGACAACAGGGGGGGCCCAAGAGACCCAGTACTTC.

The chain employs TRBV11-2 and TRBJ2-5; the match to TRBD2 covers 7 bases. This CDR3 has 16 amino acids. Trimming at V came to 0 bases and at J to 2 bases, leaving 6 bases not matched to a gene. The germline V gene encodes CDR1 SGHAT and CDR2 FQNNGV. The CDR3, as DNA: TGTGCCAGCAGCTTAGAGCGGGGAGGGCGGCAAGAGACCCAGTACTTC. This sequence encodes CASSLERGGRQETQYF.

The V and J genes are TRBV12-3 or TRBV12-4 and TRBJ2-4; 11 bases agree with TRBD2. The J call may not be correct, given that the DNA end is closer to TRBJ2-5. The CDR3 extends over 13 amino acids. The DNA for the CDR3 is TGTGCCAGCCGTAGCGGGGGGGTGGAGACCCAGTACTTC. Amino acid sequence: CASRSGGVETQYF.

At least ten counts were recorded for this clonotype. This chain joins TRBV20-1 and TRBJ2-5; D perhaps matches TRBD1 (7 bases). Between the trimmed V and J ends, which lost 6 bases and 5 bases, there was a span of 16 bases. The V gene's germline CDR1 is DFQATT and CDR2 SNEGSKA (reference sequence). CDR3 length equals 13 residues. The CDR3 bases are TGCAGTGCCCTCGGAGGGGGCGTGGAGACCCAGTACTTC. Translating gives CSALGGGVETQYF.

At least ten counts were recorded for this clonotype. The chain links TRBV6-5 to TRBJ2-2; a weak D match, TRBD1 (5 bases). Trimming removed 1 base from V and 8 bases from J, with 14 bases in between. Germline V gene sequence: CDR1 MNHEY, CDR2 SVGAGI. There are 15 residues in the CDR3. The CDR3 bases are TGTGCCAGCAGTTACTTTTCAGGGTCGGCGGGGGAGCTGTTTTTT. It encodes CASSYFSGSAGELFF.

The table lists this clonotype with many counts. The chain combines TRBV7-2 with TRBJ1-1; perhaps TRBD1 as D (6 bases). The V and J ends lost 5 bases and 0 bases respectively, with 22 bases between them. In germline, CDR1 is SGHTA, CDR2 FQGNSA. There are 18 residues in the CDR3. The CDR3 region has the DNA TGTGCCAGCAGCCCCATAGGGGGGTGGGGGGGAATGAACACTGAAGCTTTCTTT. Encoded protein: CASSPIGGWGGMNTEAFF.